This note documents a single T cell receptor beta chain sequence. What it binds is unknown. V was clipped by 6 bases and J by 5 bases, with 11 bases between them. The CDR3 totals 13 residues. Germline V CDR1 and CDR2: GTSNPN, SVGIG (reference sequence). The study drew the donors from its approximately 110-subject validation cohort, separate from the 666-subject first cohort. The record originates from a study of cytomegalovirus exposure and HLA in healthy donors. The study's findings and limits: The classifier reportedly diagnosed cytomegalovirus status with high specificity and sensitivity.

Profiling relied on immunoSEQ multiplex PCR, and the TCRdb table lists in-frame clones only, not all of them. In the table there are 78,000 or so clones, around 94% of which are singletons. The sequenced sample was PBMCs. This clonotype was sampled from a woman younger than 30 in good health and CMV-seropositive. The V and J genes are TRBV30 and TRBJ1-6; tentatively, D is TRBD1 (6 bases). The CDR3 region is CACLQGHNSPLHF. In DNA, the CDR3 is TGTGCCTGCCTACAGGGCCATAATTCACCCCTCCACTTT.